A single sample gave rise to the 32 T cell receptor beta chains below, sequenced in a study of blood T cell repertoires in COVID-19. Libraries were prepared by immunoSEQ multiplex PCR; TCRdb keeps only in-frame clonotypes and omits some of them. The sample holds over 300,000 clones, about 89% seen once. The sequencing input was PBMCs or T cells enriched from blood (not recorded which). These receptors came from a woman between 40 and 55 years old who had recovered from COVID-19.

The chain couples TRBV6-6 to TRBJ2-5, with D maybe TRBD2 (6 bases). Trimming took 6 bases from V and 2 from J, leaving 13 bases between them. Germline CDR1 and CDR2: MNHNY and SVGAGI (reference sequence). The CDR3 contains 14 residues. For the CDR3, the DNA is TGTGCCAGCAGCCGGGACTGGAGGCAAGAGACCCAGTACTTC. This sequence encodes CASSRDWRQETQYF.

The chain has TRBV4-3 and TRBJ2-1; 7 bases map to TRBD1. There are 15 residues in the CDR3. Trimming cost V 2 bases and J 3 bases; bases outside gene matches: 4. CDR1 is LGHNA and CDR2 is YSLEER in the germline V gene. The CDR3 DNA is TGCGCCAGCAGCCAAAATACAGGGGTCTACAATGAGCAGTTCTTC. Protein: CASSQNTGVYNEQFF.

The chain carries TRBV7-2 and TRBJ2-1; TRBD2 is a possible D gene (7 bases). Germline assignment: CDR1 SGHTA and CDR2 FQGNSA. V shed 8 bases and J shed 3 bases, with 14 bases lying between them. The CDR3 is made up of 14 amino acids. CDR3 residues: CASLAGADYNEQFF. The CDR3 DNA follows: TGTGCCAGCCTGGCGGGGGCCGACTACAATGAGCAGTTCTTC. The complete variable domain, with remaining parts taken from reference TRBV7-2 and TRBJ2-1, reads GAGVSQSPSNKVTEKGKDVELRCDPISGHTALYWYRQSLGQGLEFLIYFQGNSAPDKSGLPSDRFSAERTGGSVSTLTIQRTQQEDSAVYLCASLAGADYNEQFFGPGTRLTVL.

The chain uses TRBV27 and TRBJ1-4; 10 bases match TRBD1. The CDR3 totals 15 residues. J lost 6 bases, V lost 6 bases, and 7 bases had no gene match. CDR1 is MNHEY, CDR2 SMNVEV, per germline (reference sequence). The CDR3 coding sequence is TGTGCCAGCAGATCTTCCGGGACAGGGGATGAAAAACTGTTTTTT. Residues: CASRSSGTGDEKLFF. Variable domain in full (rest from reference TRBV27 and TRBJ1-4): EAQVTQNPRYLITVTGKKLTVTCSQNMNHEYMSWYRQDPGLGLRQIYYSMNVEVTDKGDVPEGYKVSRKEKRNFPLILESPSPNQTSLYFCASRSSGTGDEKLFFGSGTQLSVL.

The J gene is TRBJ2-7, the V gene TRBV2; no firm D call. This CDR3 is 12 amino acids long. V lost 8 bases and J 3 bases, leaving 11 bases between the germline ends. CDR1 is SNHLY, CDR2 FYNNEI, per germline. CDR3 amino acids: CASESYLYEQYF. DNA of the CDR3: TGTGCCAGCGAGAGTTACCTCTACGAGCAGTACTTC.

The CDR3 loop reads CASSPGHNSGNTIYF. The CDR3, as DNA: TGTGCCAGCAGCCCTGGACACAACTCTGGAAACACCATATATTTT. The chain joins TRBV5-4 to TRBJ1-3, with D perhaps matching TRBD1 (5 bases). The CDR3 extends over 15 amino acids. The V end lost 4 bases, the J end lost 0 bases, and 11 bases lay between the germline ends. Germline CDR1 SGHNT, CDR2 YYREEE (reference sequence).

The rearrangement uses TRBV11-3 and TRBJ1-1, with 7 bases lining up with TRBD1. The CDR3 sequence is 16 residues long. Per germline, CDR1 SGHNT and CDR2 YENEEA. The V segment lost 5 bases and the J segment 0 bases; nucleotides outside the gene matches: 9. CDR3 DNA sequence: TGTGCCAGCAGCCCGAAGACAGGGTCGATGAACACTGAAGCTTTCTTT. Translated: CASSPKTGSMNTEAFF.

The gene calls are TRBV6-5 and TRBJ2-7; 7 bases fit TRBD1. The germline gives CDR1 MNHEY, CDR2 SVGAGI. Unmatched junction bases numbered 7, after V lost 8 bases and J lost 3 bases. The CDR3 length is 13 residues. The CDR3 DNA reads as TGTGCCAGCTCCGGGGACAGAAACTACGAGCAGTACTTC. Protein sequence: CASSGDRNYEQYF.

The chain uses TRBV18 and TRBJ1-1, with D maybe TRBD1 (5 bases). The CDR3 consists of 13 residues. V gave up 3 bases and J gave up 4 bases, with 9 bases separating them. Looked up from germline, CDR1 is KGHSH and CDR2 is LQKENI. The CDR3 region has the DNA TGTGCCAGCTCACCGGGGACTTCCACTGAAGCTTTCTTT. It codes for CASSPGTSTEAFF.

The chain couples TRBV4-1 to TRBJ2-3; the D is unclear. Looked up from germline, CDR1 is MGHRA and CDR2 is YSYEKL. CDR3 length: 13 residues. Trimming pared 2 bases from V and 5 bases from J, leaving 8 bases between. CDR3 protein: CASSQSGLDTQYF. In DNA form, the CDR3 reads TGCGCCAGCAGCCAATCGGGTCTAGATACGCAGTATTTT.

This chain uses TRBV19 with TRBJ1-1; 8 bases agree with TRBD1. Germline V gene sequence: CDR1 LNHDA, CDR2 SQIVND (reference sequence). V lost 7 bases to trimming and J lost 1 base; unmatched junction nucleotides: 5. The CDR3 is made up of 14 amino acids. Written as DNA, the CDR3 is TGTGCCAGTACCAGACAGGGGCAGAACACTGAAGCTTTCTTT. It encodes CASTRQGQNTEAFF.

The J gene is TRBJ2-5, the V gene TRBV19, with 10 bases aligning to TRBD2. J gave up 5 bases and V 6 bases, and 12 bases lay outside the gene matches. The CDR3 extends over 16 amino acids. Looked up from germline, CDR1 is LNHDA and CDR2 is SQIVND (reference sequence). The CDR3 spells CASSQSLAGVAETQYF. Written as DNA, the CDR3 is TGTGCCAGTAGCCAGTCCCTAGCGGGGGTGGCGGAGACCCAGTACTTC. Full variable domain (remainder filled in from reference TRBV19 and TRBJ2-5): DGGITQSPKYLFRKEGQNVTLSCEQNLNHDAMYWYRQDPGQGLRLIYYSQIVNDFQKGDIAEGYSVSREKKESFPLTVTSAQKNPTAFYLCASSQSLAGVAETQYFGPGTRLLVL.

The chain joins TRBV5-6 to TRBJ1-2; the D gene is possibly TRBD1 (6 bases). The V gene's germline CDR1 is SGHDT and CDR2 YYEEEE. CDR3 length: 17 residues. V was clipped by 0 bases and J by 0 bases, with 15 bases between them. The CDR3 reads CASSLDTGQRTNYGYTF. The CDR3 bases are TGTGCCAGCAGCTTGGATACAGGGCAAAGGACTAACTATGGCTACACCTTC.

The V call is TRBV5-4, the J call TRBJ2-1; 9 positions match TRBD1. Germline trimming cut 3 bases from V and 7 bases from J; bases unmatched to any gene: 8. The V gene's germline CDR1 is SGHNT and CDR2 YYREEE (reference sequence). This CDR3 region has 15 residues. CDR3 nucleotides: TGTGCCAGCAGCTCCGGGACAGGGAGTAAGAATGAGCAGTTCTTC. Translated: CASSSGTGSKNEQFF.

The V and J genes are TRBV7-3 and TRBJ1-1; D perhaps matches TRBD1 (5 bases). The CDR3 is made up of 13 amino acids. The germline V gene encodes CDR1 SGHTA and CDR2 FQGTGA. V gave up 5 bases and J gave up 6 bases, with 13 bases separating them. The chain's CDR3 is CASSPHLRAEAFF. CDR3 nucleotides: TGTGCCAGCAGCCCCCACCTCAGGGCTGAAGCTTTCTTT.

This chain uses TRBV10-3 with TRBJ2-1; 8 bases are shared with TRBD2. Germline assignment: CDR1 ENHRY and CDR2 SYGVKD. The CDR3 runs to 17 residues. J lost 8 bases, V lost 5 bases, and 17 bases had no gene match. As DNA, the CDR3 is TGTGCCATCAGTTCGGGGGGGGTCCCCTCTTCTCAGGATGAGCAGTTCTTC. Translation: CAISSGGVPSSQDEQFF.

As for this clone: Other DNA sequences in the sample encode the same CDR3. The rearrangement uses TRBV9 and TRBJ2-5; weak D call: TRBD1 (7 bases). V lost 0 bases to trimming and J lost 2 bases, with 11 bases between them. Germline CDR1 reads SGDLS; CDR2 reads YYNGEE. The CDR3 contains 15 residues. CDR3 region: CASSVVAGGQETQYF. CDR3 sequence (DNA): TGTGCCAGCAGCGTAGTGGCAGGGGGGCAAGAGACCCAGTACTTC.

The chain links TRBV28 to TRBJ1-4; D not resolved. CDR1 is MDHEN and CDR2 is SYDVKM in the germline V gene. Trimming removed 6 bases at V and 0 bases at J, with 8 bases between. The CDR3 totals 14 residues. The CDR3 nucleotides are TGTGCCAGCAGCCGCGTTGCAACTAATGAAAAACTGTTTTTT. Amino acids: CASSRVATNEKLFF. Full variable domain (remainder filled in from reference TRBV28 and TRBJ1-4): DVKVTQSSRYLVKRTGEKVFLECVQDMDHENMFWYRQDPGLGLRLIYFSYDVKMKEKGDIPEGYSVSREKKERFSLILESASTNQTSMYLCASSRVATNEKLFFGSGTQLSVL.

The chain joins TRBV6-2 or TRBV6-3 to TRBJ1-1; TRBD1 is a possible D gene (6 bases). Trimming removed 6 bases from V and 1 base from J, with 9 bases in between. This CDR3 has 13 residues. Germline CDR1 and CDR2: MNHEY and SVGEGT. The CDR3 is CASSLDRNTEAFF. In DNA, the CDR3 is TGTGCCAGCAGCCTGGACAGGAACACTGAAGCTTTCTTT.

The genes are TRBV6-2 or TRBV6-3 and TRBJ2-7; 16 bases align to TRBD2. CDR3 length equals 16 residues. CDR1 and CDR2 from the germline V gene are MNHEY and SVGEGT. The V gene end was trimmed by 7 bases and the J gene end by 3 bases; junction bases not matched to a gene: 6. CDR3: CASTPGLAGGIYEQYF. The CDR3 coding sequence is TGTGCCAGCACCCCGGGACTAGCGGGGGGGATCTACGAGCAGTACTTC.

The chain is built from TRBV5-4 and TRBJ2-1; 9 bases are shared with TRBD1. This CDR3 contains 15 residues. V was pared by 4 bases and J by 4 bases, with 6 bases of the junction left unmatched. CDR1 and CDR2 from the germline V gene are SGHNT and YYREEE (reference sequence). CDR3 in amino acids: CASSPGTGQYNEQFF. CDR3 nucleotides: TGTGCCAGCAGCCCCGGGACAGGGCAATACAATGAGCAGTTCTTC.

This clone was observed once. The CDR3 DNA follows: TGTGCCAGCAGTTCACCCTATACCTACGAGCAGTACTTC. It encodes CASSSPYTYEQYF. The V gene is TRBV6-5, the J gene TRBJ2-7; no clear D. Germline CDR1 and CDR2: MNHEY and SVGAGI. This CDR3 has 13 residues. Trimming cost V 4 bases and J 2 bases, with 9 bases left between them.

The V and J genes are TRBV7-2 and TRBJ1-3; D gene unclear. Germline V CDR1 and CDR2: SGHTA, FQGNSA. The V gene lost 5 bases and the J gene lost 4 bases, with 12 bases spanning the gap. This CDR3 has 14 amino acids. The CDR3 DNA sequence: TGTGCCAGCAGCCCGCTCGGGAAAGGAAACACCATATATTTT. This codes for CASSPLGKGNTIYF.

On this clone itself: The same CDR3 arises from other DNA sequences in this sample as well. V is TRBV29-1 and J is TRBJ2-3; possible D gene TRBD1, 6 bases. This CDR3 contains 12 residues. Trimming took off 3 bases at V and 6 bases at J, with 10 bases between the two ends. The germline V gene encodes CDR1 SQVTM and CDR2 ANQGSEA. The CDR3 loop is CSVERGTDTQYF. The CDR3 nucleotides are TGCAGCGTTGAGAGGGGGACGGATACGCAGTATTTT.

The chain couples TRBV3-1 (or the pseudogene TRBV3-2) to TRBJ1-1; no firm D call. Germline values: CDR1 LGHDT, CDR2 YNNKEL (reference sequence). This CDR3 is 11 amino acids long. The ends were cut back, 1 base at V and 10 bases at J, with 7 bases in the middle. In DNA form, the CDR3 reads TGTGCCAGCAGCCAAGGCCACGGAGCTTTCTTT. This translates into CASSQGHGAFF.

This clone showed up just once. This chain links TRBV15 with TRBJ1-2, with D possibly matching TRBD1 (5 bases). There are 16 residues in the CDR3. Germline CDR1 is LNHNV and CDR2 is YYDKDF (reference sequence). V shed 3 bases and J shed 5 bases, with 19 bases lying between them. The CDR3: CATSRERDGPFYGYTF. The CDR3 nucleotides are TGTGCCACCAGCAGGGAGCGGGACGGCCCCTTTTATGGCTACACCTTC. The entire variable domain, with the rest obtained from reference TRBV15 and TRBJ1-2, is as follows: DAMVIQNPRYQVTQFGKPVTLSCSQTLNHNVMYWYQQKSSQAPKLLFHYYDKDFNNEADTPDNFQSRRPNTSFCFLDIRSPGLGDTAMYLCATSRERDGPFYGYTFGSGTRLTVV.

CDR3 DNA sequence: TGTGCCAGCAGCTTAGCCCACAGGGGGAGCACAGATACGCAGTATTTT. Its protein is CASSLAHRGSTDTQYF. The V call is TRBV11-2, the J call TRBJ2-3; 8 bases are shared with TRBD1. The trim removed 1 base at V and 0 bases at J, leaving 3 bases unmatched. Germline CDR1 SGHAT, CDR2 FQNNGV. The CDR3 covers 16 residues. Supplemented by reference TRBV11-2 and TRBJ2-3, the full variable domain reads EAGVAQSPRYKIIEKRQSVAFWCNPISGHATLYWYQQILGQGPKLLIQFQNNGVVDDSQLPKDRFSAERLKGVDSTLKIQPAKLEDSAVYLCASSLAHRGSTDTQYFGPGTRLTVL.

The chain links TRBV28 to TRBJ1-2; 8 nucleotides match TRBD1. The V and J ends lost 5 bases and 4 bases, in that order; junction bases with no gene match: 6. The CDR3 covers 14 residues. The V gene's germline CDR1 is MDHEN and CDR2 SYDVKM. DNA for the CDR3: TGTGCCAGCAGTCCAGGGGGCCGCGTCTATGGCTACACCTTC. This sequence encodes CASSPGGRVYGYTF.

V usage is TRBV18 and J usage is TRBJ2-1, with 8 bases identical to TRBD2. Trimming at V came to 2 bases and at J to 5 bases, leaving 5 bases not matched to a gene. CDR1 is KGHSH and CDR2 is LQKENI in the germline V gene. The length of the CDR3 is 15 residues. CDR3 protein: CASSPVRGGDNEQFF. DNA for the CDR3: TGTGCCAGCTCACCAGTTCGGGGGGGCGACAATGAGCAGTTCTTC. The full variable domain, its missing parts supplied by reference TRBV18 and TRBJ2-1, is NAGVMQNPRHLVRRRGQEARLRCSPMKGHSHVYWYRQLPEEGLKFMVYLQKENIIDESGMPKERFSAEFPKEGPSILRIQQVVRGDSAAYFCASSPVRGGDNEQFFGPGTRLTVL.

This sequence joins TRBV24-1 and TRBJ1-4; D is perhaps TRBD1 (6 bases). CDR1 KGHDR and CDR2 SFDVKD come from the germline V gene. This CDR3 has 15 amino acids. V was clipped by 7 bases and J by 8 bases, with 19 bases between them. CDR3 in DNA: TGTGCCACCAGCGCAAGCGACAGGAGCAGGGAAAAACTGTTTTTT. Its translation: CATSASDRSREKLFF.

The chain employs TRBV9 and TRBJ1-2; TRBD1 aligns across 7 bases. The J segment lost 4 bases and the V segment lost 0 bases, leaving 6 bases of the junction unmatched. There are 15 residues in the CDR3. Germline V gene data show CDR1 as SGDLS and CDR2 as YYNGEE. The CDR3 loop reads CASSVARTGLYGYTF. The CDR3 DNA sequence: TGTGCCAGCAGCGTAGCCCGGACAGGCCTCTATGGCTACACCTTC.

The DNA of the CDR3 is TGTGCCATCAGTGAGCTCCGGGACAGGGGGCGCACTGAAGCTTTCTTT. It codes for CAISELRDRGRTEAFF. The V gene is TRBV10-3, the J gene TRBJ1-1; 12 bases match TRBD1. The CDR3 covers 16 residues. The V segment lost 2 bases and the J segment 4 bases; nucleotides outside the gene matches: 5. CDR1 is ENHRY and CDR2 is SYGVKD in the germline V gene.